Shown below are 20 T cell receptor beta chains from a single sample sequenced in a study of T cells expressing NK-cell markers. TCRdb reanalyzed the 5' RACE reads and collapses them to one entry per CDR3 protein, without DNA. This sample carries about 460,000 distinct CDR3 sequences, with roughly 1.4% going to the ten biggest clones. The sample comprised blood T cells: a sorted CD56 or NKG2C T cell subset, CD4+ or CD8+ T cells, or bulk PBMC T cells (not recorded which). The receptors were gathered from a woman aged 50 to 65 in good health.

The chain has TRBV11-2 and TRBJ2-5. This CDR3 contains 14 residues. Germline CDR1 and CDR2: SGHAT and FQNNGV. The CDR3 sequence is CASSIRTGKETQYF.

The chain is built from TRBV12-3 or TRBV12-4 and TRBJ1-5. The CDR3 runs 13 residues. The CDR3 reads CASSSDQGQPQHF.

The chain employs TRBV27 and TRBJ1-2. The CDR3 has 12 residues. Per the germline V gene, CDR1 is MNHEY and CDR2 is SMNVEV (reference sequence). This chain's CDR3 is CASSKANYGYTF.

This sequence joins TRBV4-2 and TRBJ2-3; no DNA is available, so the TRBD1 call from TCRdb remains unchecked. The CDR3 covers 16 residues. Germline V gives CDR1 LGHNA, CDR2 YNFKEQ. The CDR3 sequence is CASSQFPGLGLDTQYF.

The chain links TRBV5-1 to TRBJ2-1; without DNA, the TCRdb call of TRBD2 cannot be checked. Germline V gene lookup returns CDR1 SGHRS and CDR2 YFSETQ. CDR3 size: 16 residues. CDR3 sequence: CASSPGLTPSYNEQFF.

The rearrangement uses TRBV6-5 and TRBJ2-2. This CDR3 has 13 amino acids. CDR1 and CDR2 from the germline V gene are MNHEY and SVGAGI. CDR3 amino acids: CASSYPFNGELFF.

V is TRBV7-9 and J is TRBJ1-5; TCRdb's assignment of TRBD1 cannot be checked, as there is no DNA. This CDR3 is built from 14 residues. The germline CDR1 and CDR2 sequences are SEHNR and FQNEAQ (reference sequence). CDR3 amino acids: CASSPGQANQPQHF.

The chain employs TRBV28 and TRBJ1-2. This CDR3 has 18 amino acids. Germline CDR1 MDHEN, CDR2 SYDVKM. CDR3 protein: CASITSGAANDANYGYTF.

This chain connects TRBV24-1 to TRBJ1-2; TCRdb lists TRBD1, though no DNA is available to test this call. The CDR3 is made up of 14 amino acids. Germline CDR1 is KGHDR and CDR2 is SFDVKD. CDR3 amino acids: CATSAPDRGYGYTF.

The CDR3 is CASSPDPQGRTEAFF. The rearrangement uses TRBV5-1 and TRBJ1-1; TCRdb calls TRBD1, which cannot be checked without DNA. The CDR3 is 15 residues long. Germline CDR1 and CDR2: SGHRS and YFSETQ.

The chain recombines TRBV6-5 with TRBJ2-1; TCRdb's D gene call, TRBD2, goes unchecked for lack of DNA. The V gene's germline CDR1 is MNHEY and CDR2 SVGAGI. There are 11 residues in the CDR3. This CDR3 reads CAATRGNEQFF.

This chain uses TRBV6-5 with TRBJ1-1. Germline V gene data show CDR1 as MNHEY and CDR2 as SVGAGI. The CDR3 sequence is 12 residues long. The CDR3 reads CASMRMNTEAFF.

This chain uses TRBV3-1 with TRBJ1-2; TCRdb lists TRBD1, though no DNA is available to test this call. The CDR3 length is 16 residues. Germline V gene lookup returns CDR1 LGHDT and CDR2 YNNKEL (reference sequence). The CDR3 here is CASSQDTWQGAYGYTF.

This chain joins TRBV30 and TRBJ1-5. The CDR3 covers 14 residues. Germline V gene data show CDR1 as GTSNPN and CDR2 as SVGIG (reference sequence). The CDR3 sequence: CAWTLDGHNQPQHF.

The chain links TRBV5-1 to TRBJ2-2; TCRdb's D call, TRBD2, is unchecked because there is no DNA. Germline V CDR1 and CDR2: SGHRS, YFSETQ. This CDR3 contains 13 residues. The CDR3 here is CASSLKAAGELFF.

V and J are TRBV6-5 and TRBJ2-7. Germline loops: CDR1 MNHEY, CDR2 SVGAGI. This CDR3 region has 12 residues. This CDR3 is CASTSSSYEQYF.

The chain links TRBV19 to TRBJ2-3; TCRdb's D call of TRBD2 is untestable without DNA. This CDR3 has 16 residues. CDR1 and CDR2 (germline): LNHDA, SQIVND (reference sequence). This CDR3 reads CASSIGRPRGTDTQYF.

This chain joins TRBV11-2 and TRBJ2-5; as DNA is missing, the TRBD2 call by TCRdb cannot be tested. Germline assignment: CDR1 SGHAT and CDR2 FQNNGV. The CDR3 covers 13 residues. CDR3 loop: CASSLGGYETQYF.

The rearrangement uses TRBV7-6 and TRBJ2-3; TCRdb calls TRBD1, which cannot be checked without DNA. Germline V gene lookup returns CDR1 SGHVS and CDR2 FNYEAQ. CDR3 length: 15 residues. The CDR3 sequence: CASSLEGGHTDTQYF.

The rearrangement links TRBV12-3 or TRBV12-4 to TRBJ2-2; TCRdb proposes TRBD2, but this gene call is untestable without DNA. The CDR3 is 15 amino acids. CDR3 residues: CASSLGLANTGELFF.